This T cell receptor (beta chain) was sequenced in a study of shared clonotypes between healthy human individuals. The table came from immunoSEQ multiplex PCR; TCRdb's copy has only in-frame clones and leaves some out. The sample contains 660,000 or so clones, 95% to 96% of which appear only once. Terminally differentiated effector memory CD45RA+ cells were excluded from the naive CD8 cells, which were CD45RO-negative and positively selected for CCR7. On this clone itself: The antigen remains undetermined.

CDR1 is LNHNV and CDR2 is YYDKDF in the germline V gene (reference sequence). The CDR3 extends over 16 amino acids. J lost 6 bases, V lost 0 bases, and 4 bases had no gene match. General study results and limits: Genetic and exposure-history diversity was limited by the small donor number.

Sequenced material: naive CD8+ T cells sorted from blood. The chain has TRBV15 and TRBJ2-1; TRBD2 matches at 11 bases. This TCR was recovered from a woman in her 30s in good health. The CDR3 DNA sequence: TGTGCCACCAGCAGAGAAGGACTAGCGGGCCCCAATGAGCAGTTCTTC. It specifies CATSREGLAGPNEQFF.